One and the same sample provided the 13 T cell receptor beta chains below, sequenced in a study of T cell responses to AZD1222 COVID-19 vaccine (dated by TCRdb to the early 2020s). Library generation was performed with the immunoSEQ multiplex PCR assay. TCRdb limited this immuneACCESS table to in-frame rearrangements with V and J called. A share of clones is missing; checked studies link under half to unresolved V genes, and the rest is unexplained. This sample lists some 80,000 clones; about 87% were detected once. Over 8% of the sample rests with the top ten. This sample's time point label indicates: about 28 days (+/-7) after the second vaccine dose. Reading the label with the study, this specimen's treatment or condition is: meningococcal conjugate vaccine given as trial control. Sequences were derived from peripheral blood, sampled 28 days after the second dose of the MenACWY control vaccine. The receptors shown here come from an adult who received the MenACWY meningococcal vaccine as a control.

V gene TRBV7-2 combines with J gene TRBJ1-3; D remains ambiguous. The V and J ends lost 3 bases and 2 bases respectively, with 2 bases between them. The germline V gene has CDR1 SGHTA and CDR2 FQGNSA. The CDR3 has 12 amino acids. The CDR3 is CASSFTGNTIYF. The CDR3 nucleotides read TGTGCCAGCAGCTTCACTGGAAACACCATATATTTT.

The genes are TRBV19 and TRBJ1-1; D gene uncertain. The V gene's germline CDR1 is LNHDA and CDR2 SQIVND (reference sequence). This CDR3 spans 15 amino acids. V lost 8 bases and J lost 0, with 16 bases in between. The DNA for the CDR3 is TGTGCCAGTGCCGGGAGGCCGTTTATGAACACTGAAGCTTTCTTT. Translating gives CASAGRPFMNTEAFF.

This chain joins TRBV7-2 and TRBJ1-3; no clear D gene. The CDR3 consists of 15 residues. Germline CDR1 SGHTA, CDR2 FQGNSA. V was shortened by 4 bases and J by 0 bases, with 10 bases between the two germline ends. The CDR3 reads CASSYAASSGNTIYF. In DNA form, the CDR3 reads TGTGCCAGCAGCTATGCGGCTAGCTCTGGAAACACCATATATTTT.

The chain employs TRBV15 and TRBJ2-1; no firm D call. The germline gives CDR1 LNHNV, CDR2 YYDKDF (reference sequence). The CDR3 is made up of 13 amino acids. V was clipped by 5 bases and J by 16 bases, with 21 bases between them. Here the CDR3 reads CATSSHAQELSFF. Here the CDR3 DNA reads TGTGCCACCAGCTCCCACGCCCAGGAGCTAAGTTTCTTC.

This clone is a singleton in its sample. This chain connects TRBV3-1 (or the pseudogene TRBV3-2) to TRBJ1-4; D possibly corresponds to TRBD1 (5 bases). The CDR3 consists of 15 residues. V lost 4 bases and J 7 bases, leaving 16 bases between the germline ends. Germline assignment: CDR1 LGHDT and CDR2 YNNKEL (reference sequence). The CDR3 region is CASSPFRDVGEKLFF. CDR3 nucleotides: TGTGCCAGCAGCCCCTTCCGGGACGTTGGTGAAAAACTGTTTTTT.

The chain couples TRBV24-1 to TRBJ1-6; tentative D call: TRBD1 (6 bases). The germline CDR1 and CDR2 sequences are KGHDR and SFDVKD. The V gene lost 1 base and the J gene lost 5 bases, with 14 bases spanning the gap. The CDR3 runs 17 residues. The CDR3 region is CATSDFKQGGNNSPLHF. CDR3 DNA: TGTGCCACCAGTGATTTTAAACAGGGAGGTAATAATTCACCCCTCCACTTT.

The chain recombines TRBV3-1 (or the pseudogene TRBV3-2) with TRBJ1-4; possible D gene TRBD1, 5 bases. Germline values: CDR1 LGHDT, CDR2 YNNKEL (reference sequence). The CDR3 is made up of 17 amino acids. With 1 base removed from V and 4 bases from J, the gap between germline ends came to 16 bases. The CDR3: CASSQGRQPVHNEKLFF. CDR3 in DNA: TGTGCCAGCAGCCAAGGTAGACAGCCAGTTCATAATGAAAAACTGTTTTTT.

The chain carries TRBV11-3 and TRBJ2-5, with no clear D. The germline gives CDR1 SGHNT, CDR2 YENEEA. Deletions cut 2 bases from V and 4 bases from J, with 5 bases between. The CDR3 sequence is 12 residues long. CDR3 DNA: TGTGCCAGCAGCTTAACACCAGAGACCCAGTACTTC. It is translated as CASSLTPETQYF.

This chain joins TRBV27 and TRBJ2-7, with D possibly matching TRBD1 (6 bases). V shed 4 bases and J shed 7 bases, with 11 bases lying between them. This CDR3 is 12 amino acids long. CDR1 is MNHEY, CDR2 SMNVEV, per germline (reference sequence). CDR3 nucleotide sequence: TGTGCCAGCAGTTCTGGACAGCTAGAGCAGTACTTC. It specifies CASSSGQLEQYF.

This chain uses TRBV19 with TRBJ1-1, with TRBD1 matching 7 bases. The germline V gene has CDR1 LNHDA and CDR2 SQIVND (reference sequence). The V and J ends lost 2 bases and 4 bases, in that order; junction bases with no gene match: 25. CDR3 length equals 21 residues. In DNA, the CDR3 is TGTGCCAGTAGTATAATCAGAGGGCGTTCTTTTGGGACAGAAAGCAGCACTGAAGCTTTCTTT. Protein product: CASSIIRGRSFGTESSTEAFF.

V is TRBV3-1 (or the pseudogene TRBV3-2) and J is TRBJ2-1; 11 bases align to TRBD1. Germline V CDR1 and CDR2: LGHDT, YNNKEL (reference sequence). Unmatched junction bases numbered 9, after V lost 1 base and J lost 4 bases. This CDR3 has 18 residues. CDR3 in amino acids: CASSQVLGQGASYNEQFF. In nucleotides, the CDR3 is TGTGCCAGCAGCCAAGTCCTCGGACAGGGGGCCTCGTACAATGAGCAGTTCTTC.

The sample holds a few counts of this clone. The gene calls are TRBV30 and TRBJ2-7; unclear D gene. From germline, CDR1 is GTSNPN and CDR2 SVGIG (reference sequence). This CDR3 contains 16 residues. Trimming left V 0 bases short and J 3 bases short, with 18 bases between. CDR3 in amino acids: CAWSVVLRNGRYEQYF. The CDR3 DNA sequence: TGTGCCTGGAGTGTGGTTCTCCGGAATGGCCGCTACGAGCAGTACTTC.

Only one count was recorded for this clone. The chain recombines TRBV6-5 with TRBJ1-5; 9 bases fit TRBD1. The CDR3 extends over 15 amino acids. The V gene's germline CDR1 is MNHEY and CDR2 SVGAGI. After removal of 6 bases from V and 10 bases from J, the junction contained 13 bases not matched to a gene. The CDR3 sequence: CASRPPGQGFRPQHF. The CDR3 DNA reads TGTGCCAGCAGACCCCCGGGACAGGGCTTTCGCCCCCAGCATTTT.